This TCR beta chain stems from a study of T cells after yellow fever vaccination. Study results and limitations: A weaker secondary response peaked on day 5, the primary on day 15. Abundant bulk-derived clonotypes could contaminate FACS-sorted repertoires.

This clonotype has ten or more counts. Its antigen is not known. Trimming cost V 11 bases and J 0 bases, with 17 bases left between them. Germline assignment: CDR1 SNHLY and CDR2 FYNNEI. The CDR3 consists of 14 residues. Universal primer sites and UMIs were introduced during 5'RACE template-switching synthesis of TCR cDNA. TCRdb re-analysed the 5' RACE reads in MiXCR, keeping a single row per CDR3 protein. The sample lists some 400,000 distinct CDR3 sequences, roughly 6.2% occurring once. The specimen was PBMCs, collected 5 days after the yellow fever booster vaccination. The sequence came from a man younger than 40 who received the YFV17D yellow fever vaccine. The J gene is TRBJ2-7, the V gene TRBV2, with TRBD1 as a possible D gene (7 bases). The CDR3 coding sequence is TGTGCCTCCCAGTGGCAGGGGGGCTCCTACGAGCAGTACTTC. It is translated as CASQWQGGSYEQYF.